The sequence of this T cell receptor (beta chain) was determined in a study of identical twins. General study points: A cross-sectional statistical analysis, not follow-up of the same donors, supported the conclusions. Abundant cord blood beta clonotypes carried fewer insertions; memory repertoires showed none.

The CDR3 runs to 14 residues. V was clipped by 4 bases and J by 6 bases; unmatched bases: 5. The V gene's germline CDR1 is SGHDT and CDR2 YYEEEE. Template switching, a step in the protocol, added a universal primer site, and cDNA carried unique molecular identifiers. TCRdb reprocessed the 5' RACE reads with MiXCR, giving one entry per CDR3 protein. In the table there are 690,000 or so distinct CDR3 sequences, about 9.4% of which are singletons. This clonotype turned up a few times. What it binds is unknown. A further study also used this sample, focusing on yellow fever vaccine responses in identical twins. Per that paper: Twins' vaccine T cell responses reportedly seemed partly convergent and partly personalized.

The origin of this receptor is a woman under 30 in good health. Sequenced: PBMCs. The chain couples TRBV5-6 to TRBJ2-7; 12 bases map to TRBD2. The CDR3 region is CASSPRTSGVEQYF. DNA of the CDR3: TGTGCCAGCAGCCCCCGGACTAGCGGGGTCGAGCAGTACTTC.